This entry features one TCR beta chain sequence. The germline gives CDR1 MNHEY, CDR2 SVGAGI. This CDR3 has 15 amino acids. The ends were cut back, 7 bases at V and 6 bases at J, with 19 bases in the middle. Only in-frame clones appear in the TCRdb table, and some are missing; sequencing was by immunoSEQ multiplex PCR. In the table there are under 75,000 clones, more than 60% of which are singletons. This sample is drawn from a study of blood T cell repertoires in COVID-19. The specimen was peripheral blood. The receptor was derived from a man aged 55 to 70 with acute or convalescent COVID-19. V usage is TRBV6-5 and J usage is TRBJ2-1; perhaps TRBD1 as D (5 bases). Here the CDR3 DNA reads TGTGCCAGCACTGGGGTGGCTAACCAGGGCAATGAGCAGTTCTTC. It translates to CASTGVANQGNEQFF.